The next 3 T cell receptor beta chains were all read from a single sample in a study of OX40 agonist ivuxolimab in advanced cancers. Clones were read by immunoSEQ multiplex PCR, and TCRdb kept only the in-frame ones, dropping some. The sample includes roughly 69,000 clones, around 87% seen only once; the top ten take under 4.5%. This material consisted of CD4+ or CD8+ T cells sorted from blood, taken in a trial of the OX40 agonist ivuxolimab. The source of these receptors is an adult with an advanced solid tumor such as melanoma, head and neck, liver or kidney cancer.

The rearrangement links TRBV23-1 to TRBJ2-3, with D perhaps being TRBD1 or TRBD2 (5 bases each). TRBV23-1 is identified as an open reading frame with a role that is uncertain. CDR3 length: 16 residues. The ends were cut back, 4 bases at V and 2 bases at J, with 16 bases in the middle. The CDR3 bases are TGCGCCAGCAGTCCCCGGGAAGGGGATATCACAGATACGCAGTATTTT. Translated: CASSPREGDITDTQYF.

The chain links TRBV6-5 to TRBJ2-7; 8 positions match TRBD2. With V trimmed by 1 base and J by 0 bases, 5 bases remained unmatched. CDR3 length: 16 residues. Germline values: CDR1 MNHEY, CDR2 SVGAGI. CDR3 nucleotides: TGTGCCAGCAGTTACTTTTGGAGCGGGGGCTCCTACGAGCAGTACTTC. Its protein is CASSYFWSGGSYEQYF.

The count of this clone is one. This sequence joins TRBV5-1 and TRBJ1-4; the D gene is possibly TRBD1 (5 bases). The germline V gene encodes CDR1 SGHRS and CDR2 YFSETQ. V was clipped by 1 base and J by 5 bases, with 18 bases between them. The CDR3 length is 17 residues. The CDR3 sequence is CASSLPFVRGTNEKLFF. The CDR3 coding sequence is TGCGCCAGCAGCTTGCCCTTTGTGCGGGGCACAAATGAAAAACTGTTTTTT.